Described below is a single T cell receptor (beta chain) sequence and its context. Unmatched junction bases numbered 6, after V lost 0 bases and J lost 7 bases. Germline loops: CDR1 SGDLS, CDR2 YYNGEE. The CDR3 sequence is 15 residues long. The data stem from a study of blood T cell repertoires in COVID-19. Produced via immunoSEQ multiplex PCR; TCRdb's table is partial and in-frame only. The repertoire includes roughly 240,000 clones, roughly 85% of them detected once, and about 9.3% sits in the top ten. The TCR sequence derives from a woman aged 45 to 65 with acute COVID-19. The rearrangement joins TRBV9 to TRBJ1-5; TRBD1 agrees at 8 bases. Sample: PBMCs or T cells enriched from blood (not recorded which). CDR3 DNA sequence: TGTGCCAGCAGCGTAGCCCCTGACAGGGGACAGCCCCAGCATTTT. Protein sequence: CASSVAPDRGQPQHF.